These 11 T cell receptor beta chains share one sample of origin, sequenced in a study of molecular identifiers for immune sequencing clone quantification. TCRdb passed the PCR reads through MiXCR, listing each CDR3 protein once. The top ten clones hold roughly 0.85% of a sample with over 600,000 distinct CDR3 sequences, 15% to 20% of them seen once. The material sequenced was naive CD8+ T cells from blood, with Jurkat cell RNA spiked in. Documented subset: FACS-sorted CD8+CD4-CCR7+CD45RA+ naive T cells. The receptors were sampled from a human donor in good health. Some libraries in this study had Jurkat cell RNA spiked in.

J is TRBJ1-1 and V is TRBV7-6, with TRBD1 as a possible D gene (6 bases). From germline, CDR1 is SGHVS and CDR2 FNYEAQ. The CDR3 runs to 15 residues. V was shortened by 5 bases and J by 0 bases, with 13 bases between the two germline ends. The CDR3, as DNA: TGTGCCAGCAGCCTAGGGGGGTTCATGAACACTGAAGCTTTCTTT. Translation gives CASSLGGFMNTEAFF.

This clonotype was recorded at least ten times. V gene TRBV25-1 combines with J gene TRBJ1-1, with D possibly TRBD1 on 6 matching bases. The length of the CDR3 is 14 residues. The V and J ends lost 5 bases and 5 bases respectively, with 15 bases between them. Germline CDR1 reads MGHDK; CDR2 reads SYGVNS. The CDR3 here is CASSPTGTGTEAFF. In DNA form, the CDR3 reads TGTGCCAGCAGTCCTACAGGGACGGGAACTGAAGCTTTCTTT.

This clonotype turned up a few times. The chain is built from TRBV20-1 and TRBJ2-7; D tentatively reads TRBD1 or TRBD2 (5 bases each). CDR1 is DFQATT, CDR2 SNEGSKA, per germline (reference sequence). CDR3 length: 12 residues. The V end was cut by 6 bases, the J end by 2 bases, with 11 bases between. In DNA, the CDR3 is TGCAGTGCGTGGGACGGGGCCTACGAGCAGTACTTC. Amino acid sequence: CSAWDGAYEQYF.

The table lists this clonotype with a few counts. The rearrangement links TRBV6-1 to TRBJ1-1, with a tentative D call TRBD1 (5 bases). Trimming removed 2 bases from V and 0 bases from J, with 16 bases in between. The CDR3 length is 17 residues. CDR1 is MNHNS, CDR2 SASEGT, per germline. In DNA form, the CDR3 reads TGTGCCAGCAGTGAATTAAAAGGACACAGGTTGAACACTGAAGCTTTCTTT. Its protein is CASSELKGHRLNTEAFF.

The J gene is TRBJ1-4, the V gene TRBV18; D unresolved. Germline V gene lookup returns CDR1 KGHSH and CDR2 LQKENI. This CDR3 spans 16 amino acids. Trimming stripped 0 bases from V and 8 bases from J, with 16 bases between. Here the CDR3 reads CASSPPTGQVEEKLFF. The CDR3 DNA follows: TGTGCCAGCTCACCACCCACCGGCCAAGTGGAGGAAAAACTGTTTTTT. The variable domain in full, with the rest retrieved from reference TRBV18 and TRBJ1-4, is NAGVMQNPRHLVRRRGQEARLRCSPMKGHSHVYWYRQLPEEGLKFMVYLQKENIIDESGMPKERFSAEFPKEGPSILRIQQVVRGDSAAYFCASSPPTGQVEEKLFFGSGTQLSVL.

This clonotype was seen at least ten times. This chain uses TRBV2 with TRBJ2-3; 9 bases are a match to TRBD2. J lost 4 bases, V lost 2 bases, and 10 bases had no gene match. Germline V gene lookup returns CDR1 SNHLY and CDR2 FYNNEI. This CDR3 has 17 amino acids. In nucleotides, the CDR3 is TGTGCCAGCAGTGAACCAGCGGGGGGTCCCCTGTCAGATACGCAGTATTTT. Translated, it gives CASSEPAGGPLSDTQYF.

The J gene is TRBJ2-1, the V gene TRBV19; no firm D call. V dropped 3 bases and J dropped 5 bases, with 5 bases sitting between them. The CDR3 is 12 amino acids. CDR1 and CDR2 from the germline V gene are LNHDA and SQIVND (reference sequence). This CDR3 reads CASSITDNEQFF. In DNA form, the CDR3 reads TGTGCCAGTAGTATCACCGACAATGAGCAGTTCTTC.

This clonotype was recorded many times. This chain uses TRBV7-9 with TRBJ2-2; the D gene is possibly TRBD2 (5 bases). This CDR3 is built from 16 residues. Trimming took 2 bases from V and 1 from J, leaving 11 bases between them. From germline, CDR1 is SEHNR and CDR2 FQNEAQ (reference sequence). The CDR3 spells CASSLKVAGNTGELFF. CDR3 nucleotide sequence: TGTGCCAGCAGCTTAAAGGTCGCGGGGAACACCGGGGAGCTGTTTTTT.

On this clonotype: A read error is possible here, since a much larger clone lies one base away. The rearrangement joins TRBV19 to TRBJ1-1; D unresolved. The germline CDR1 and CDR2 sequences are LNHDA and SQIVND (reference sequence). Trimming shortened V by 6 bases and J by 0 bases, and 14 bases separated the two germline ends. This CDR3 is 15 amino acids long. The CDR3 DNA sequence: TGTGCCAGTAGGGTGATGCATGGTGTGAACACTGAAGCTTTCTTT. Translated: CASRVMHGVNTEAFF. Full variable domain (missing parts from reference TRBV19 and TRBJ1-1): DGGITQSPKYLFRKEGQNVTLSCEQNLNHDAMYWYRQDPGQGLRLIYYSQIVNDFQKGDIAEGYSVSREKKESFPLTVTSAQKNPTAFYLCASRVMHGVNTEAFFGQGTRLTVV.

The chain has TRBV6-2 or TRBV6-3 and TRBJ2-7, with D possibly TRBD2 on 6 matching bases. Germline CDR1 MNHEY, CDR2 SVGEGT. The V end was cut by 0 bases, the J end by 7 bases, with 16 bases between. CDR3 length equals 15 residues. DNA of the CDR3: TGTGCCAGCAGTTACTCGAGTATGATGGCGGGGGAGCAGTACTTC. Translating it yields CASSYSSMMAGEQYF.

This clonotype occurred many times. CDR3 protein: CASSYQGGTEAFF. The CDR3 DNA sequence: TGTGCCAGCAGTTACCAGGGTGGCACTGAAGCTTTCTTT. The rearrangement uses TRBV6-5 and TRBJ1-1; a weak D match, TRBD1 (5 bases). From germline, CDR1 is MNHEY and CDR2 SVGAGI. With 2 bases removed from V and 4 bases from J, the gap between germline ends came to 8 bases. The CDR3 length is 13 residues.